The 12 T cell receptor beta chains listed next were all sequenced from one sample in a study of memory CD4+ T cells and cytomegalovirus serostatus. The protocol was immunoSEQ multiplex PCR, while the TCRdb copy is restricted to in-frame clones and leaves out a portion. The sample shows 75,000 to 90,000 clones, less than 90% of them seen only once. The sort gate was single viable CD3+CD4+CD8-CD45RO+ cells for memory CD4+ T cells. The material sequenced was memory CD4+ T cells from blood. Receptors were obtained from an adult in good health and CMV-seronegative.

The chain is built from TRBV4-3 and TRBJ1-6; 7 bases map to TRBD1. V shed 1 base, J shed 4 bases, and the junction held 1 base outside the gene matches. CDR3 length: 15 amino acids. From germline, CDR1 is LGHNA and CDR2 YSLEER. Here the CDR3 reads CASSQGTGYNSPLHF. CDR3 DNA: TGCGCCAGCAGCCAAGGGACAGGATATAATTCACCCCTCCACTTT.

This clone showed up just once. This chain joins TRBV29-1 and TRBJ2-3; D is perhaps TRBD1 (5 bases). CDR1 is SQVTM and CDR2 is ANQGSEA in the germline V gene. Trimming took off 7 bases at V and 6 bases at J, with 17 bases between the two ends. CDR3 length: 13 residues. The CDR3 nucleotides are TGCAGCGGGCTGACAGTTCCCGGGGATACGCAGTATTTT. Amino acids: CSGLTVPGDTQYF.

The V gene is TRBV6-5, the J gene TRBJ1-2; TRBD1 is a possible D gene (5 bases). V lost 7 bases to trimming and J lost 8 bases, with 14 bases between them. In germline, CDR1 is MNHEY, CDR2 SVGAGI. The CDR3 runs to 12 residues. The CDR3 region has the DNA TGTGCCAGCAAAAAAGCTGGGGGGGGCTACACCTTC. Encoded protein: CASKKAGGGYTF.

The V and J genes are TRBV5-1 and TRBJ1-2; 10 nucleotides match TRBD1. Germline V gives CDR1 SGHRS, CDR2 YFSETQ. The ends lost 4 bases at V and 8 bases at J; junction bases unmatched: 11. CDR3 length: 15 residues. The DNA of the CDR3 is TGCGCCAGCAGCGGGGACGCCGGGACAGGGGTCGGCTACACCTTC. It encodes CASSGDAGTGVGYTF. Looking up the rest from reference TRBV5-1 and TRBJ1-2 gives the full variable domain: KAGVTQTPRYLIKTRGQQVTLSCSPISGHRSVSWYQQTPGQGLQFLFEYFSETQRNKGNFPGRFSGRQFSNSRSEMNVSTLELGDSALYLCASSGDAGTGVGYTFGSGTRLTVV.

The chain recombines TRBV5-1 with TRBJ2-5; TRBD2 matches 12 bases. V shed 4 bases and J 6 bases; nucleotides not matched to a gene: 7. The CDR3 length is 15 residues. Germline V gene data show CDR1 as SGHRS and CDR2 as YFSETQ. CDR3 residues: CASSLATSGGQTQYF. The CDR3 DNA sequence: TGCGCCAGCAGCCTGGCGACTAGCGGGGGACAGACCCAGTACTTC.

J is TRBJ1-2 and V is TRBV30, with a possible D match to TRBD1 (5 bases). Trimming left V 0 bases short and J 1 base short, with 9 bases between. This CDR3 contains 14 residues. CDR1 is GTSNPN and CDR2 is SVGIG in the germline V gene (reference sequence). The CDR3 protein is CAWSVWGGNYGYTF. In DNA, the CDR3 is TGTGCCTGGAGTGTGTGGGGGGGTAACTATGGCTACACCTTC.

The V gene is TRBV7-8, the J gene TRBJ1-2; D perhaps matches TRBD1 (5 bases). This CDR3 has 15 amino acids. CDR1 and CDR2 from the germline V gene are SGHVS and FQNEAQ. The ends were cut back, 5 bases at V and 0 bases at J, with 13 bases in the middle. CDR3 sequence (DNA): TGTGCCAGCAGCCTGACAGCTCCTACTAACTATGGCTACACCTTC. It translates to CASSLTAPTNYGYTF.

This chain connects TRBV2 to TRBJ1-1; TRBD1 is a possible D gene (5 bases). V lost 4 bases, J lost 3 bases, and 9 bases lay in between. CDR1 and CDR2 from the germline V gene are SNHLY and FYNNEI. The CDR3 is 13 residues long. The CDR3 loop is CASSVRGDTEAFF. CDR3 DNA sequence: TGTGCCAGCAGTGTTCGGGGGGACACTGAAGCTTTCTTT.

The rearrangement joins TRBV11-1 to TRBJ2-2; no clear D. The CDR3 runs to 12 residues. Germline V gives CDR1 SGHAT, CDR2 FQDESV (reference sequence). Trimming took off 3 bases at V and 6 bases at J, with 5 bases between the two ends. CDR3 nucleotide sequence: TGTGCCAGCAGCTTCGGAGCCGGGGAGCTGTTTTTT. Protein product: CASSFGAGELFF.

This rearrangement joins TRBV7-9 to TRBJ1-5, with D possibly being TRBD1 (6 bases). Trimming pared 3 bases from V and 2 bases from J, leaving 14 bases between. CDR3 length: 16 residues. CDR1 is SEHNR and CDR2 is FQNEAQ in the germline V gene (reference sequence). The CDR3 spells CASSFGSGAGNQPQHF. The CDR3 coding sequence is TGTGCCAGCAGCTTTGGTTCAGGGGCCGGCAATCAGCCCCAGCATTTT.

The table lists this clone with a few counts. The rearrangement uses TRBV4-1 and TRBJ1-6, with 8 bases that match TRBD1. V dropped 3 bases and J dropped 5; count of bases not matched to a gene: 6. Germline CDR1 reads MGHRA; CDR2 reads YSYEKL. CDR3 length: 16 residues. The CDR3, as DNA: TGCGCCAGCAGCCAGGGCTCGGGACAGGATAATTCACCCCTCCACTTT. This gives the protein CASSQGSGQDNSPLHF.

The chain is built from TRBV5-8 and TRBJ2-7, with TRBD1 matching over 9 bases. The CDR3 has 15 residues. The V gene end was trimmed by 4 bases and the J gene end by 3 bases; junction bases not matched to a gene: 8. The germline CDR1 and CDR2 sequences are SGHTS and YDEGEE. CDR3 coding DNA: TGTGCCAGCAGCCGAGGACAGGGGCTGAACTACGAGCAGTACTTC. It codes for CASSRGQGLNYEQYF.